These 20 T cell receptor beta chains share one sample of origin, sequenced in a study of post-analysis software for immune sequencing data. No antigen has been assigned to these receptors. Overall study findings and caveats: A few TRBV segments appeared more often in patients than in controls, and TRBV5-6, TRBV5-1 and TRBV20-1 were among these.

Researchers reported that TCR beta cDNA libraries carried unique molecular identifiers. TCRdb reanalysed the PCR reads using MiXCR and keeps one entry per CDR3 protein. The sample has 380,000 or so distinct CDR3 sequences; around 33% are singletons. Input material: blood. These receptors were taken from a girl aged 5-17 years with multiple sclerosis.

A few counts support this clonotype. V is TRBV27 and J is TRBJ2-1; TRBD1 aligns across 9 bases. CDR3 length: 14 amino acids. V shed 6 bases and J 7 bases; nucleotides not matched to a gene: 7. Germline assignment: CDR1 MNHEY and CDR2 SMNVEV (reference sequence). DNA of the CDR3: TGTGCCAGCAGGATACAGGGGGCGAATAATGAGCAGTTCTTC. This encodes CASRIQGANNEQFF.

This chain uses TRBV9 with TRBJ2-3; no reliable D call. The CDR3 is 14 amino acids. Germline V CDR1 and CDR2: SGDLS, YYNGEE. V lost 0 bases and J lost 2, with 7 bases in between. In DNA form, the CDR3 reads TGTGCCAGCAGCGTAGAACCGAACACAGATACGCAGTATTTT. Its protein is CASSVEPNTDTQYF. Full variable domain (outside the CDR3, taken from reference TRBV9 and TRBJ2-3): DSGVTQTPKHLITATGQRVTLRCSPRSGDLSVYWYQQSLDQGLQFLIQYYNGEERAKGNILERFSAQQFPDLHSELNLSSLELGDSALYFCASSVEPNTDTQYFGPGTRLTVL.

The DNA of the CDR3 is TGTGCCATCAGTGGGTCCCAGAACACTGAAGCTTTCTTT. Its translation is CAISGSQNTEAFF. This chain uses TRBV10-3 with TRBJ1-1, with D unclear. V was shortened by 4 bases and J by 1 base, with 7 bases between the two germline ends. The CDR3 totals 13 residues. The germline V gene has CDR1 ENHRY and CDR2 SYGVKD.

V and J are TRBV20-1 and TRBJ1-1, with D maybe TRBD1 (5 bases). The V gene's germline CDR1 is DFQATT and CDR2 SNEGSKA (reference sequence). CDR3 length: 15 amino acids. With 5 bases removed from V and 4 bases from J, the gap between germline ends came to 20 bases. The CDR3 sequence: CSAGRELGVGTEAFF. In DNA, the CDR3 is TGCAGTGCTGGACGCGAACTAGGGGTGGGCACTGAAGCTTTCTTT.

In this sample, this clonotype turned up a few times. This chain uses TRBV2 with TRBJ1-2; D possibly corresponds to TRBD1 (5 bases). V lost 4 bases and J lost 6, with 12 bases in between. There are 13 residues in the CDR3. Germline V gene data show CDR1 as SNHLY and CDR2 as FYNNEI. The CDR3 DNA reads TGTGCCAGCAGTGGACAGCCTGGCAATGGCTACACCTTC. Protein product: CASSGQPGNGYTF.

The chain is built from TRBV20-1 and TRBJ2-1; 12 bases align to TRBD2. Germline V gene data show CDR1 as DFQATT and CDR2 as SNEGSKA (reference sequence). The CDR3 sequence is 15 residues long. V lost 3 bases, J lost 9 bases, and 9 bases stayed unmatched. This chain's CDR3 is CSASAPSGGAGEQFF. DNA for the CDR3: TGCAGTGCTAGTGCTCCTAGCGGGGGGGCCGGTGAGCAGTTCTTC.

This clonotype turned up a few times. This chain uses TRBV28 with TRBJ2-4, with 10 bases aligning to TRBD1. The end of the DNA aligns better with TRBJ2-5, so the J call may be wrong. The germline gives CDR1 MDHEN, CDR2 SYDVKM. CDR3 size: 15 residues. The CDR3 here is CASSGQGVRQETQYF. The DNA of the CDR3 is TGTGCCAGCAGTGGACAGGGGGTAAGGCAAGAGACCCAGTACTTC.

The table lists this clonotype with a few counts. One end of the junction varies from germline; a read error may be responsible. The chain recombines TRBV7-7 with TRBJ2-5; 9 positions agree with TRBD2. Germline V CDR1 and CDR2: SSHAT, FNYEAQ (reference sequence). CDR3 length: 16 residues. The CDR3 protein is CASSLGLAGSGETQYF. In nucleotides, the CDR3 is TGTGCTAGCAGCTTAGGTCTAGCGGGGAGTGGAGAGACCCAGTACTTC.

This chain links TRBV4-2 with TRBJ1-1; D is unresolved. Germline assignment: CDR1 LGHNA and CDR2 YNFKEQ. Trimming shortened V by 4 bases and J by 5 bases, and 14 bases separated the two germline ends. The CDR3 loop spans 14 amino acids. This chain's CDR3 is CASSLLLEETEAFF. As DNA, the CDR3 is TGTGCCAGCAGCCTCCTCTTGGAGGAGACTGAAGCTTTCTTT.

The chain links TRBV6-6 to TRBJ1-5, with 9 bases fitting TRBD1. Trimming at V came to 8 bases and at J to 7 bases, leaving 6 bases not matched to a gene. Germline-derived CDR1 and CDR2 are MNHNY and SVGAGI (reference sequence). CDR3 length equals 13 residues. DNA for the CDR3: TGTGCCAGCCACCGGGACAGGGAACAGCCCCAGCATTTT. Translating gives CASHRDREQPQHF.

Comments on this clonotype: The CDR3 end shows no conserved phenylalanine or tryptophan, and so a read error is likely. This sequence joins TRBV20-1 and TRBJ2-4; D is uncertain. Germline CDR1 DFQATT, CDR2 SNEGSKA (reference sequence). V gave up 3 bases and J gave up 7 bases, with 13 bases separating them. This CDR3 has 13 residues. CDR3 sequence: CSASQARTNIQYL. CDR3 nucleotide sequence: TGCAGTGCTAGTCAAGCCCGCACTAACATTCAGTACCTC.

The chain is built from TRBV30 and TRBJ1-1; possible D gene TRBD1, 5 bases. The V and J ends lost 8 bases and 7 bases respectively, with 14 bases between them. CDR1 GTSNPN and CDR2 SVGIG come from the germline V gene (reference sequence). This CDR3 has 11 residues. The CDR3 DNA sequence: TGTGCCCACGGGGCGCGGGGTGAAGCTTTCTTT. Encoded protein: CAHGARGEAFF. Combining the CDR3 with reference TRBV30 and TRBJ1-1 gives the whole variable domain SQTIHQWPATLVQPVGSPLSLECTVEGTSNPNLYWYRQAAGRGLQLLFYSVGIGQISSEVPQNLSASRPQDRQFILSSKKLLLSDSGFYLCAHGARGEAFFGQGTRLTVV.

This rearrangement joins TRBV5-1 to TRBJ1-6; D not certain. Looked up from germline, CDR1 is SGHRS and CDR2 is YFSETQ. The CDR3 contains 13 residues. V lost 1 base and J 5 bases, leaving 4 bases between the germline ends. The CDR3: CASSLSDNSPLHF. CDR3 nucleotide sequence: TGCGCCAGCAGCTTGTCAGATAATTCACCCCTCCACTTT.

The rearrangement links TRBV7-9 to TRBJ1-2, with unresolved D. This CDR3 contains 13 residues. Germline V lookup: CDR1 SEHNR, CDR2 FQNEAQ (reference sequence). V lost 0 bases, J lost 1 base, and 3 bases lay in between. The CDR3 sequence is CASSLADNYGYTF. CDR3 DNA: TGTGCCAGCAGCTTAGCAGATAACTATGGCTACACCTTC.

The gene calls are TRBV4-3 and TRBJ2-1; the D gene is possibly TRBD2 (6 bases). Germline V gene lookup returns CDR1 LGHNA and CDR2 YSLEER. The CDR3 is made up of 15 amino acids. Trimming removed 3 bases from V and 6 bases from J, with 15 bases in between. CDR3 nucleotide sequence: TGCGCCAGCAGCCAGAGACACGGGACTTCCAATGAGCAGTTCTTC. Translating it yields CASSQRHGTSNEQFF.

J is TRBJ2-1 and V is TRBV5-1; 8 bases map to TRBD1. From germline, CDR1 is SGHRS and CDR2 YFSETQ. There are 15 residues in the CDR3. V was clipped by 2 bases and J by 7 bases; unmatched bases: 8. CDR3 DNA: TGCGCCAGCAGCTTACCCGGGACAGGATCAAATGAGCAGTTCTTC. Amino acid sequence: CASSLPGTGSNEQFF. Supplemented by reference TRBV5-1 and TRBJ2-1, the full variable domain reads KAGVTQTPRYLIKTRGQQVTLSCSPISGHRSVSWYQQTPGQGLQFLFEYFSETQRNKGNFPGRFSGRQFSNSRSEMNVSTLELGDSALYLCASSLPGTGSNEQFFGPGTRLTVL.

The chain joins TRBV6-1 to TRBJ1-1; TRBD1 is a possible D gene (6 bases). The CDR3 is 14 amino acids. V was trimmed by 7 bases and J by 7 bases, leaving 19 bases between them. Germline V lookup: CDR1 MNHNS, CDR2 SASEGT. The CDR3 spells CASTPRRGRSEAFF. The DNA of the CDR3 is TGTGCCAGCACCCCAAGGCGGGGGCGGAGTGAAGCTTTCTTT.

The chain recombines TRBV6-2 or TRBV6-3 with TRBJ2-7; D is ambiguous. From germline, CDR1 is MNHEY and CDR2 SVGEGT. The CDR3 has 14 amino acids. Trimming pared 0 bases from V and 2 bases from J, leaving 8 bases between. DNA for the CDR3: TGTGCCAGCAGTTACTCACAGCTACCCTACGAGCAGTACTTC. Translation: CASSYSQLPYEQYF.

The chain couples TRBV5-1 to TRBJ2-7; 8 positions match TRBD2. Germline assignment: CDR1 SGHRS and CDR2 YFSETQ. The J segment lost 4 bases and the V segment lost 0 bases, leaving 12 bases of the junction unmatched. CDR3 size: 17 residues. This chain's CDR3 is CASSLVLPGLEKYEQYF. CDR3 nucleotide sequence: TGCGCCAGCAGCTTGGTGCTTCCGGGACTAGAGAAATACGAGCAGTACTTC.

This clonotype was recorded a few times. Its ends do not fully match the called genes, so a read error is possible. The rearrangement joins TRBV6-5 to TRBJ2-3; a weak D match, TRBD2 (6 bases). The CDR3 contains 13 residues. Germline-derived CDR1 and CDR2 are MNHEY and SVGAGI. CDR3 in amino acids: CASRRGSTDTQYF. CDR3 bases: TGCGCCAGCAGGAGGGGCAGCACAGATACGCAGTATTTT.